The T cell receptor beta chain under discussion was sequenced for a study of T cell responses to AZD1222 COVID-19 vaccine. Whole-study results and caveats: Sampled repertoires all dated from after the peak T cell response. The breadth and depth of Spike-specific TCRs increased once two AZD1222 doses had been given.

Data came from immunoSEQ multiplex PCR; TCRdb stores just in-frame clones and leaves some out. The data show 110,000 to 150,000 clones, roughly 88% seen once. Germline V CDR1 and CDR2: SNHLY, FYNNEI. Trimming removed 0 bases from V and 6 bases from J, with 12 bases in between. The CDR3 runs 14 residues. Of note for this clone: Its antigen is currently unknown.

V is TRBV2 and J is TRBJ2-7; D uncertain. The TCR was taken from an adult in good health. This sample comprised peripheral blood, obtained on day 0 of AZD1222 vaccination. CDR3 residues: CASSEADGFREQYF. The CDR3 region has the DNA TGTGCCAGCAGTGAAGCGGACGGGTTCCGCGAGCAGTACTTC.